This T cell receptor (beta chain) emerged from a study of blood T cell repertoires in COVID-19. Study details: Acute and convalescent COVID-19 specimens originated in the United States, Italy and Spain. Sources were T cells, B-cell-depleted T cells, or PBMCs; the material itself was cDNA or gDNA.

The germline V and J ends were trimmed by 2 bases and 6 bases, with 12 bases remaining between them. Looked up from germline, CDR1 is SQVTM and CDR2 is ANQGSEA. CDR3 length: 13 residues. Original analysis: Reference gene primer amplification gave estimated nucleated cell counts. Generated by immunoSEQ multiplex PCR, the TCRdb table keeps only in-frame clones and is missing some. The DNA was the basis for D and trimming; V, J and clone size are from that table. The table lists 400,000 to 550,000 clones, around 89% of them singletons, with about 4.5% in the top ten. Sequenced input: peripheral blood. This receptor was obtained from a woman aged 30 to 39 with acute or convalescent COVID-19. V is TRBV29-1 and J is TRBJ2-3; perhaps TRBD1 as D (5 bases). The CDR3 DNA reads as TGCAGCGTTGAAAGGGCAGGGTGGGATACGCAGTATTTT. Its translation is CSVERAGWDTQYF.